Listed below are T cell receptor beta chains from one sample, sequenced in a study of OX40 agonist ivuxolimab in advanced cancers. Assay: immunoSEQ multiplex PCR; the TCRdb copy retains only in-frame clones and omits some. The repertoire holds tens of thousands of clones, with about 74% as singletons. The sample consisted of CD4+ or CD8+ T cells sorted from blood, taken in a trial of the OX40 agonist ivuxolimab. These receptors originate from an adult with an advanced solid tumor such as melanoma, head and neck, liver or kidney cancer. Both conserved end residues are part of each CDR3. The order of the fields is V gene, clone size, J gene, D gene, CDR3 protein, CDR3 DNA. A D gene is named only where the DNA matches it firmly. Clone size is shown for a subset of rows, as once, few, many or a class of expanded clone.

TRBV5-1,-,TRBJ2-3,-,CASSHGQSTDTQYF,TGCGCCAGCAGCCACGGACAGTCCACAGATACGCAGTATTTT
TRBV19,-,TRBJ1-2,-,CASSRREGMFYGYTF,TGTGCCAGTAGTAGACGAGAGGGGATGTTCTATGGCTACACCTTC
TRBV30,-,TRBJ1-3,-,CACGFSGNTIYF,TGTGCCTGCGGCTTCTCTGGAAACACCATATATTTT
TRBV7-9,-,TRBJ1-1,TRBD1,CASSSFQGQGRAEAFF,TGTGCCAGCAGCTCGTTTCAGGGACAGGGGAGGGCTGAAGCTTTCTTT
TRBV5-1,-,TRBJ1-5,-,CASSLAEGPDSNQPQHF,TGCGCCAGCAGCTTGGCCGAGGGACCTGATAGCAATCAGCCCCAGCATTTT
TRBV11-2,-,TRBJ2-7,TRBD2,CASSLVPVGGEQYF,TGTGCCAGCAGCTTAGTCCCGGTGGGAGGGGAGCAGTACTTC
TRBV10-2,few,TRBJ2-1,-,CASSRGASVNNEQFF,TGCGCCAGCAGTCGGGGGGCTAGCGTGAACAATGAGCAGTTCTTC
TRBV4-1,-,TRBJ2-1,-,CASSQEGGDYREQFF,TGCGCCAGCAGCCAAGAAGGTGGGGATTACAGGGAGCAGTTCTTC
TRBV28,-,TRBJ1-1,-,CASTGLSTEAFF,TGTGCCAGCACGGGGTTGAGCACTGAAGCTTTCTTT
TRBV5-8,-,TRBJ1-3,TRBD1,CASSLGTGGRSGNTIYF,TGTGCCAGCAGCTTGGGGACAGGGGGTCGCTCTGGAAACACCATATATTTT
TRBV5-4,-,TRBJ1-5,TRBD1,CASSFGTGGKNQPQHF,TGTGCCAGCAGCTTCGGGACAGGGGGCAAGAATCAGCCCCAGCATTTT
TRBV18,-,TRBJ2-7,TRBD2,CASSSPSGGFYEQYF,TGTGCCAGCTCGTCACCTAGCGGGGGGTTCTACGAGCAGTACTTC
TRBV25-1,few,TRBJ1-6,-,CASSPREDSPLHF,TGTGCCAGCAGTCCCCGTGAAGATTCACCCCTCCACTTT
TRBV7-2,-,TRBJ1-5,-,CASSLDSGRQPQHF,TGTGCCAGCAGCTTAGACTCGGGGAGACAGCCCCAGCATTTT
TRBV2,-,TRBJ2-5,-,CASSGGGIQETQYF,TGTGCCAGCAGTGGGGGAGGTATTCAAGAGACCCAGTACTTC